This TCR beta chain derives from a study of shared clonotypes between healthy human individuals. Broader study findings: An anticipated effect of sequencing depth on clonotype sharing among donors was recognized.

V gave up 1 base and J gave up 2 bases, with 9 bases separating them. Germline loops: CDR1 SQVTM, CDR2 ANQGSEA. The CDR3 has 15 residues. Replicate PCRs for sorted subsets used around 200 ng DNA; this equaled around 29,000 T cell genomes. Assay used: immunoSEQ multiplex PCR; TCRdb lists only in-frame clones, some missing. This sample yields more than 550,000 clones, of which approximately 77% are seen a single time; under 2% belongs to the top ten. In regard to this clone: Antigen: not known.

The source of this sequence is a woman younger than 45 in good health. Sequencing was done on a sample of memory CD4+ T cells sorted from blood. As for subset: CD45RA-negative fraction. The V call is TRBV29-1, the J call TRBJ2-6; D gene unclear. The CDR3 reads CSVEVGTPGANVLTF. The CDR3 nucleotides are TGCAGCGTTGAAGTGGGTACCCCTGGGGCCAACGTCCTGACTTTC.